This TCR beta chain was sequenced for a study of CD8+CD57+ T cells in acquired aplastic anemia. Overall study: The mean DNA yield obtained from sorted CD4+ and CD8+ cells came to around 3 ug.

To note about this clonotype: What it binds is unknown.

It was genomic DNA that served as the template for profiling TCR beta VDJ and CDR3. TCRdb re-called the reads through MiXCR, storing one row per CDR3 protein. The sample includes some 200,000 distinct CDR3 sequences, more than 45% of them seen just once. Notes on the study in general: Twenty-nine sequences, all CD8+ CDR3, were shared between patients and controls.

Previously, flow cytometry had revealed CD8+CD57+ cell expansion in the patients chosen for sequencing. Severe acquired aplastic anemia was diagnosed in all patients. The V end was cut by 0 bases, the J end by 5 bases, with 16 bases between. This CDR3 spans 16 amino acids. CDR1 is DFQATT and CDR2 is SNEGSKA in the germline V gene (reference sequence). This TCR derives from a human donor with aplastic anemia. Material for sequencing was sorted CD4+, CD8+, or CD8+CD57+ T cells (not recorded which) from PBMCs. The V and J genes are TRBV20-1 and TRBJ2-2; D is tentatively TRBD1 or TRBD2 (5 bases each). CDR3 region: CSARDPSQGDTGELFF. The CDR3 DNA is TGCAGTGCTAGAGATCCTAGCCAGGGTGATACCGGGGAGCTGTTTTTT.